Reported below is one TCR beta chain. This receptor's antigen is unknown. Base qualities are not provided; no much larger clone lies one nucleotide away. These data are taken from a study of cytomegalovirus exposure and HLA in healthy donors (dated by TCRdb to about 2017). About the study as a whole: An earlier analysis of 587 of the donors reported about 300 Gb of sequence data and 90 million to 120 million unique TCR beta sequences obtained from approximately 180 million T cells. A later genetic analysis took genome-wide SNP genotypes for about 60% of the roughly 670 donors and used that subset as a discovery cohort. Among under 450 genotyped donors of the cohort, an average of approximately 230,000 unique TCR beta nucleotide sequences were sequenced per donor, roughly 20% of them non-productive. All discovery cohort repertoires had been generated using a single sequencing platform. The later analysis used no new phenotypic data to find candidate immune exposures, relying instead on TCR beta sequences and their occurrence across donors. Among the roughly 390 genotyped donors, approximately 81% belonged to the genetic ancestry cluster associated with self-reported Caucasian donors. Because of strong linkage in the cohort, four or five DR-DQ haplotypes were treated as single units for association and clustering. To decide whether each TCR beta V gene segment behaved as functional or pseudogenic, an earlier analysis of some 570 of the donors relied on high-throughput TCR beta sequencing. High-throughput TCR immunosequencing, statistical association of individual TCRs with disease status, and machine learning were combined to predict cytomegalovirus infection status. A later analysis re-analyzed previously published TCR beta repertoires from roughly 630 donors and added high-resolution HLA genotyping to study TCR occurrence patterns. The aim of the study was to test whether cataloging public T cell receptors could identify signatures of past pathogen exposure. Besides the first cohort of approximately 670 subjects, a separate validation cohort made up of 120 different subjects was used. Around 330 gigabases of sequencing data and around 80 million unique TCR sequences made up an early release that covered 640 HLA-typed donors. Both class I and class II loci were covered by HLA typing, at four-digit resolution. The number of donors typed differed by locus, with roughly 620-630 for A, B, C, DRB1 and DQB1, 522 for DQA1, 600 to 610 for DPA1, and 450 to 480 for DPB1. Donor age, sex, ethnicity and CMV serostatus were collected together with the repertoire data. Using immunosequencing, the study profiled T cell repertoires from fewer than 850 subjects and related those repertoires to cytomegalovirus serostatus.

The cohort consisted of 650 to 850 healthy bone marrow donors. Cohort members were all nominally healthy when sampled, although unrecorded immune exposures were likely present. The donor tested CMV seronegative and was one of the 352 seronegative cohort members. Every donor gave a peripheral blood sample, and the peripheral blood mononuclear cells from that sample were used for TCR beta sequencing. The Qiagen DNeasy Blood Extraction Kit was used to extract genomic DNA from the blood cell samples. Broad study findings and their caveats: Presence/absence analyses assumed roughly uniform sequencing depth across donors, an assumption that may not hold. A further reported finding was that TCR beta sequences accurately predicted the HLA-A and HLA-B alleles for most subjects in the first cohort. A later analysis reported that several top co-occurrence clusters appeared linked to parvovirus B19, influenza, CMV and Epstein-Barr virus. Compared with equally common non-associated chains, HLA-associated TCR beta chains in a later analysis were more clonally expanded and had lower generation probabilities. Because counts were too low, about 18 rarely observed V segments, including chromosome 9 orphons, were excluded from the earlier analysis of around 590 of the donors. In an earlier analysis of some 540 of the donors, most TCR beta V segments appeared in productive rearrangements about 87% or about 30% of the time, broadly matching IMGT annotations. The classifier was reported to diagnose cytomegalovirus status with high specificity and sensitivity in both the original cohort and the validation cohort. When HLA alleles, especially DR and DQ, strongly co-occurred, attributing TCR associations to individual alleles was difficult. A few of the identified cytomegalovirus-associated TCR beta chains were confirmed in vitro to be specific for cytomegalovirus antigens. The sequencing pipeline was judged likely to have produced a cluster of highly shared sequence variants as a technical artifact. According to a later analysis, most CMV-associated TCR beta chains appeared to be HLA-restricted, and the HLA associations seemed to be driven largely by CMV exposure. The cohort was sequenced for TCR beta chains only, and without alpha or paired-chain data the features that could be detected were limited. While some public TCRs were present in many individuals, most TCR sequences turned up only very rarely across donors. HLA typing was unavailable for some donors at each locus, so association tests used only the typed subset. Correlated functional status among segregating V segments might be attributable to linkage disequilibrium, but an unknown experimental factor could not be ruled out. A later genetic analysis associated a missense DCLRE1C variant with V-gene and J-gene trimming of TCR beta chains, and an independent cohort replicated the association. CMV serostatus was the only immune exposure information available for the cohort. According to a later analysis, TCR association rates differed among HLA loci, with DRB1 alleles showing the most associated TCRs and HLA-C alleles showing the fewest. The study gave a list of more than 150 TCR beta chains associated with cytomegalovirus. A later genetic analysis reported fewer N-insertions in productive TCRs among donors in an Asian-associated ancestry cluster than the roughly 720-donor mean. In a later analysis, some 17,000 TCR beta sequences were associated with specific HLA alleles at a false discovery rate of 0.05. According to the authors, the approach could potentially be generalized to other disease states and immunological phenotypes.

Libraries were prepared through the immunoSEQ multiplex PCR assay. For the multiplex PCR, a mixture combining 60 forward primers for TCR Vbeta segments and 13 reverse primers for TCR Jbeta segments was used. Amplification of the CDR3 region of rearranged TCR beta genes was performed with a multiplex PCR assay on genomic DNA. The Illumina HiSeq System was used to sequence the amplified TCR beta libraries as 87-base-pair reads. In the original analysis: In a later analysis, about 80 million unique TCR beta chains were counted across the roughly 610 repertoires, and roughly 10 million of these chains were shared by at least two donors. Raw reads were error-corrected and collapsed into unique sequences with a nearest-neighbor algorithm that merged closely related sequences to remove PCR and sequencing errors. Alignment of CDR3 sequences to IMGT reference sequences was used to assign V, D and J gene segments. Each retained sequence needed at least a six-nucleotide match to both a V gene segment and a J gene segment. Rearrangements were called productive when the CDR3 lacked stop codons and stayed in frame with V and J; all others were non-productive. Following IMGT convention, CDR3 was defined as the stretch from the second conserved V-encoded cysteine to the conserved J-encoded phenylalanine. In an earlier analysis of around 570 of the donors, sequences lacking an unambiguous match to a single V gene segment were excluded. In an earlier analysis of roughly 600 of the donors, a V segment was called functional when productive rearrangements were above 56.7%, and segregating when the standard deviation between donors exceeded 5%. A statistical classification framework was developed to diagnose cytomegalovirus status using the catalog of TCR beta chain sequences. In a later analysis, V and J genes were assigned by comparing TCR nucleotide sequences against IMGT/GENE-DB human TR gene sequences. In a later analysis, CDR3 sequences and most-parsimonious VDJ recombination scenarios were assigned using the TCRdist pipeline. A later analysis defined each TCR beta chain by its CDR3 amino acid sequence plus V-gene family, and excluded reads lacking a unique V-gene family. As a way to deal with suspected cross-contamination and a sequencing artifact, a later analysis dropped hundreds of nucleotide sequences that were highly shared and had low generation probability. A later analysis calculated a clonal expansion index for each public chain from normalized within-repertoire ranks of inferred template counts. A later analysis computed generation probabilities with a VDJ recombination model fitted to out-of-frame rearrangements, and checked the results against IGoR. A later analysis scored TCR-TCR, TCR-HLA and TCR-CMV co-occurrence with hypergeometric tests, applying a repertoire-size bias correction to TCR pairs. A later analysis estimated false discovery rates by permuting HLA or CMV assignments 20 times. A later analysis grouped co-occurring TCRs with DBSCAN, adding TCRdist sequence similarity when clustering within HLA-allele-positive subsets. For co-occurrence clustering, repertoires with fewer than 30,000 or more than 120,000 public chains were excluded, along with about five repertoires with anomalous nucleotide sharing. TCRdb mirrors the immuneACCESS table, restricted to in-frame sequences. Some clones are absent from its copies; in checked studies, under half trace to an unresolved V gene, and the reason for the others is unknown. D and trimming come from the DNA, and the V and J calls and clone size come from that table. Within this sample are under 110,000 clones, with more than 70% of them counted one time only. The ten biggest clones cover 2.5% of the sample.

The receptor was isolated from a man aged 40-50 years in good health and CMV-seronegative. The sequenced sample consisted of PBMCs.

The bases are TGCGCCAGCAGCTTGGGGACAGGAATAAGACACACTGAAGCTTTCTTT. It specifies CASSLGTGIRHTEAFF. The sequence is built from TRBV5-1 and TRBJ1-1; TRBD1 lines up with 7 middle nucleotides. The CDR3 has 16 amino acids, counting the end cysteine and phenylalanine. The read is trimmed to its CDR3 DNA, 48 bases read in frame from base 1. V ends up 0 bases short and J 3 bases short, with an unmatched junction base count of 8. Per the germline V gene, SGHRS is the CDR1 and YFSETQ is the CDR2.